This T cell receptor beta chain was recorded in a study of T cell repertoires in cytomegalovirus infection. TCRdb re-called the reads with MiXCR, one entry per CDR3 protein. The data show some 300,000 distinct CDR3 sequences, around 10% seen once. Overall study findings and caveats: Totalled public TCR beta family frequency picked out people who carried CMV plus the relevant HLA. HLA-C-restricted CMV clonotypes gave the most frequent clonotype in two of eight donors.

Concerning this clonotype: Its antigen is unidentified.

With 10 bases removed from V and 0 bases from J, the gap between germline ends came to 19 bases. The CDR3 is 16 amino acids. Looked up from germline, CDR1 is MGHDK and CDR2 is SYGVNS. The rearrangement uses TRBV25-1 and TRBJ2-1; D unresolved. The TCR was taken from a human donor in good health (CMV status not recorded). Some clones in this sample may be carry-over from other donors' samples. Input material: PBMCs. The CDR3: CATQNTDGRSYNEQFF. The CDR3 region has the DNA TGTGCCACCCAGAACACAGACGGCCGCTCCTACAATGAGCAGTTCTTC. The full variable domain, in which reference TRBV25-1 and TRBJ2-1 provide the parts outside the CDR3, is EADIYQTPRYLVIGTGKKITLECSQTMGHDKMYWYQQDPGMELHLIHYSYGVNSTEKGDLSSESTVSRIRTEHFPLTLESARPSHTSQYLCATQNTDGRSYNEQFFGPGTRLTVL.